The 18 T cell receptor beta chains given below trace back to one sample, sequenced in a study of T cell responses to AZD1222 COVID-19 vaccine. The table came from immunoSEQ multiplex PCR; TCRdb's copy has only in-frame clones and leaves some out. The sample has approximately 160,000 clones, 90% seen once. This sample comprised peripheral blood, obtained on day 0 of AZD1222 vaccination. The receptors here all came from an adult in good health.

V and J are TRBV4-1 and TRBJ2-2; tentatively, D is TRBD1 (7 bases). Trimming shortened V by 1 base and J by 6 bases, and 12 bases separated the two germline ends. Germline CDR1 and CDR2: MGHRA and YSYEKL. The CDR3 length is 15 residues. The DNA of the CDR3 is TGCGCCAGCAGCCAAGGGGCAGGGGGGCCCGGGGAGCTGTTTTTT. Translation gives CASSQGAGGPGELFF.

The CDR3 DNA sequence: TGCGCCAGCAGCCAGCAGGAGTCTGGAAACACCATATATTTT. Translation: CASSQQESGNTIYF. The rearrangement links TRBV5-1 to TRBJ1-3; D ambiguous. With 4 bases removed from V and 1 base from J, the gap between germline ends came to 9 bases. The CDR3 runs 14 residues. CDR1 and CDR2 from the germline V gene are SGHRS and YFSETQ.

This clone appeared once. The chain is built from TRBV7-9 and TRBJ1-5; 7 bases agree with TRBD1. The CDR3 sequence is 13 residues long. V was pared by 5 bases and J by 7 bases, with 5 bases of the junction left unmatched. CDR1 and CDR2 (germline): SEHNR, FQNEAQ (reference sequence). The CDR3 DNA sequence: TGTGCCAGCAGCCCAACAGGGGTCCAGCCCCAGCATTTT. It encodes CASSPTGVQPQHF.

The CDR3: CASSLLTGGDSNQPQHF. In DNA form, the CDR3 reads TGTGCCAGCAGTTTATTGACGGGAGGAGATAGCAATCAGCCCCAGCATTTT. The chain is built from TRBV28 and TRBJ1-5; D ambiguous. V gave up 1 base and J gave up 0 bases, with 13 bases separating them. Germline CDR1 MDHEN, CDR2 SYDVKM. The CDR3 has 17 amino acids. Based on the CDR3 plus reference TRBV28 and TRBJ1-5, the full variable domain is DVKVTQSSRYLVKRTGEKVFLECVQDMDHENMFWYRQDPGLGLRLIYFSYDVKMKEKGDIPEGYSVSREKKERFSLILESASTNQTSMYLCASSLLTGGDSNQPQHFGDGTRLSIL.

The chain is built from TRBV3-1 (or the pseudogene TRBV3-2) and TRBJ2-5; D gene uncertain. This CDR3 has 13 residues. Trimming stripped 1 base from V and 6 bases from J, with 9 bases between. CDR1 LGHDT and CDR2 YNNKEL come from the germline V gene (reference sequence). The CDR3 DNA is TGTGCCAGCAGCCAAGGCCCTGTCCAGACCCAGTACTTC. Translated: CASSQGPVQTQYF.

V is TRBV7-8 and J is TRBJ1-4; possible D gene TRBD1, 5 bases. Germline assignment: CDR1 SGHVS and CDR2 FQNEAQ. This CDR3 has 16 residues. Trimming shortened V by 1 base and J by 4 bases, and 13 bases separated the two germline ends. The CDR3 protein is CASSLGRGGYNEKLFF. CDR3 coding DNA: TGTGCCAGCAGCTTAGGCCGGGGCGGATATAATGAAAAACTGTTTTTT.

The V call is TRBV6-2 or TRBV6-3, the J call TRBJ2-7; 8 bases map to TRBD1. Germline lookup yields CDR1 MNHEY and CDR2 SVGEGT. The V segment lost 10 bases and the J segment 0 bases; nucleotides outside the gene matches: 32. This CDR3 spans 22 amino acids. The CDR3 region is CATGPLDRVLILIRFRSYEQYF. The CDR3 coding sequence is TGTGCCACCGGCCCCCTGGACAGGGTTCTTATCCTTATCCGATTTCGCTCCTACGAGCAGTACTTC.

This rearrangement joins TRBV30 to TRBJ1-4; no reliable D call. The CDR3 spans 13 residues. The V gene's germline CDR1 is GTSNPN and CDR2 SVGIG (reference sequence). V was clipped by 5 bases and J by 4 bases, with 11 bases between them. The chain's CDR3 is CAWETAHNEKLFF. The CDR3 DNA sequence: TGTGCCTGGGAAACAGCACATAATGAAAAACTGTTTTTT.

The chain recombines TRBV19 with TRBJ2-3, with 8 bases fitting TRBD1. Germline CDR1 LNHDA, CDR2 SQIVND (reference sequence). The CDR3 sequence is 13 residues long. The trim removed 5 bases at V and 5 bases at J, leaving 3 bases unmatched. In DNA form, the CDR3 reads TGTGCCAGTAGTGACAGGGGACAAGATACGCAGTATTTT. It encodes CASSDRGQDTQYF.

This sequence joins TRBV19 and TRBJ1-1; D possibly corresponds to TRBD1 (5 bases). The CDR3 consists of 14 residues. Per germline, CDR1 LNHDA and CDR2 SQIVND (reference sequence). V lost 7 bases and J 5 bases, leaving 17 bases between the germline ends. CDR3 loop: CASTPPGGNTEAFF. CDR3 coding DNA: TGTGCCAGTACTCCCCCCGGGGGAAATACTGAAGCTTTCTTT.

The rearrangement links TRBV7-3 to TRBJ2-7, with 9 bases aligning to TRBD2. The length of the CDR3 is 17 residues. The V and J ends lost 2 bases and 6 bases, in that order; junction bases with no gene match: 14. Looked up from germline, CDR1 is SGHTA and CDR2 is FQGTGA. The CDR3 nucleotides are TGTGCCAGCAGCTTAGGCCCCCCGGGACTAGCCTTCGGCGAGCAGTACTTC. This encodes CASSLGPPGLAFGEQYF.

This chain links TRBV19 with TRBJ1-5, with TRBD1 identical over 9 bases. Trimming removed 6 bases from V and 7 bases from J; junction bases left unmatched: 7. The CDR3 is made up of 14 amino acids. Germline CDR1 and CDR2: LNHDA and SQIVND (reference sequence). CDR3 in DNA: TGTGCCAGTAGAAGGGACAGGGTTGGACAGCCCCAGCATTTT. Translated: CASRRDRVGQPQHF.

V is TRBV19 and J is TRBJ2-7; either TRBD1 or TRBD2 may fit D (5 bases each). V lost 3 bases, J lost 6 bases, and 12 bases lay in between. Germline CDR1 LNHDA, CDR2 SQIVND (reference sequence). The CDR3 is 13 amino acids. CDR3: CASSMTWGTEQYF. CDR3 DNA: TGTGCCAGTAGTATGACTTGGGGGACCGAGCAGTACTTC.

As to this clone: This same CDR3 is encoded by further DNA sequences in the sample. The chain carries TRBV6-5 and TRBJ2-7, with 7 bases aligning to TRBD2. Germline-derived CDR1 and CDR2 are MNHEY and SVGAGI. This CDR3 spans 14 amino acids. V lost 0 bases, J lost 3 bases, and 2 bases stayed unmatched. CDR3 residues: CASSYSSGVYEQYF. CDR3 coding DNA: TGTGCCAGCAGTTACTCGAGCGGGGTCTACGAGCAGTACTTC.

This chain joins TRBV7-9 and TRBJ1-6; D gene uncertain. The CDR3 is 13 residues long. The germline gives CDR1 SEHNR, CDR2 FQNEAQ (reference sequence). Trimming removed 7 bases at V and 6 bases at J, with 10 bases between. CDR3 nucleotides: TGTGCCAGCACCCATGAGCTTAATTCACCCCTCCACTTT. Translation: CASTHELNSPLHF. Filled out from reference TRBV7-9 and TRBJ1-6, the complete variable domain reads DTGVSQNPRHKITKRGQNVTFRCDPISEHNRLYWYRQTLGQGPEFLTYFQNEAQLEKSRLLSDRFSAERPKGSFSTLEIQRTEQGDSAMYLCASTHELNSPLHFGNGTRLTVT.

This clone has just one count. CDR3 sequence (DNA): TGTGCCAGCACGGAGGGGCCCTATGGCTACACCTTC. It encodes CASTEGPYGYTF. The V gene is TRBV7-8, the J gene TRBJ1-2; D perhaps matches TRBD1 (5 bases). Germline V gene lookup returns CDR1 SGHVS and CDR2 FQNEAQ. This CDR3 region has 12 residues. V lost 7 bases, J lost 4 bases, and 10 bases lay in between.

This clone showed up just once. In the same sample, other DNA sequences code for this CDR3. The chain combines TRBV9 with TRBJ2-3; D uncertain. The CDR3 covers 15 residues. V lost 0 bases and J lost 0, with 8 bases in between. Germline CDR1 and CDR2: SGDLS and YYNGEE. CDR3 amino acids: CASSVAGASTDTQYF. Written as DNA, the CDR3 is TGTGCCAGCAGCGTAGCCGGAGCTAGCACAGATACGCAGTATTTT. The full variable domain, rest sourced from reference TRBV9 and TRBJ2-3, is DSGVTQTPKHLITATGQRVTLRCSPRSGDLSVYWYQQSLDQGLQFLIQYYNGEERAKGNILERFSAQQFPDLHSELNLSSLELGDSALYFCASSVAGASTDTQYFGPGTRLTVL.

The V and J genes are TRBV19 and TRBJ2-3; 13 positions agree with TRBD2. The ends lost 8 bases at V and 3 bases at J; junction bases unmatched: 8. Germline CDR1 LNHDA, CDR2 SQIVND (reference sequence). The CDR3 runs 16 residues. The CDR3 DNA sequence: TGTGCCAGTGGTAACGGACTAGCGGGGGTTACAGATACGCAGTATTTT. This gives the protein CASGNGLAGVTDTQYF.